These 12 T cell receptor beta chains came from one sample sequenced in a study of regulatory T cells in long-lasting Graves disease. Through Arm-PCR of CDR3 regions and iRepertoire HTBI primers, TCR beta libraries were built. Each CDR3 protein gets one entry after TCRdb re-called the multiplex PCR reads with MiXCR. The data hold approximately 350,000 distinct CDR3 sequences, with approximately 10% observed a single time. Described time point: newly diagnosed GD, antithyroid drugs for less than 3 months. RNA isolated from PBMCs was used to make the TCR library. These same data were also listed under a study on T cells in Graves' hyperthyroidism and ophthalmopathy.

This specimen consisted of peripheral blood mononuclear cells (PBMCs), obtained at new diagnosis, from a patient treated with antithyroid drugs. These receptors were taken from a woman in her late teens or twenties with Graves disease.

The table lists this clonotype with many counts. This CDR3 is CASSLKAGGSPLHF. As DNA, the CDR3 is TGTGCCAGCAGCTTAAAAGCGGGCGGCTCACCCCTCCACTTT. The chain uses TRBV7-9 and TRBJ1-6; the D is unclear. Germline CDR1 is SEHNR and CDR2 is FQNEAQ (reference sequence). Trimming pared 2 bases from V and 10 bases from J, leaving 12 bases between. The CDR3 extends over 14 amino acids.

This clonotype was seen many times. J is TRBJ1-4 and V is TRBV20-1; 10 bases map to TRBD1. The germline V gene encodes CDR1 DFQATT and CDR2 SNEGSKA (reference sequence). After removal of 3 bases from V and 4 bases from J, the junction contained 11 bases not matched to a gene. The CDR3 sequence is 17 residues long. CDR3 in amino acids: CSASRTGGTIYNEKLFF. For the CDR3, the DNA is TGCAGTGCTAGTAGGACAGGGGGTACTATCTATAATGAAAAACTGTTTTTT.

This clonotype has ten or more counts. The rearrangement joins TRBV28 to TRBJ1-2, with D perhaps TRBD1 (5 bases). Trimming pared 6 bases from V and 7 bases from J, leaving 15 bases between. CDR3 length: 13 residues. Germline V lookup: CDR1 MDHEN, CDR2 SYDVKM. CDR3 residues: CASSPPGGGGYTF. The DNA for the CDR3 is TGTGCCAGCAGCCCCCCTGGGGGAGGTGGCTACACCTTC.

This clonotype was seen at least ten times. The chain carries TRBV20-1 and TRBJ1-3, with TRBD1 identical over 8 bases. The V and J ends lost 1 base and 13 bases, in that order; junction bases with no gene match: 18. The CDR3 is 16 residues long. Germline assignment: CDR1 DFQATT and CDR2 SNEGSKA (reference sequence). Here the CDR3 reads CSARGPSGTGYLAIYF. The DNA of the CDR3 is TGCAGTGCTAGAGGTCCATCCGGGACAGGCTATCTCGCGATATATTTT.

The chain has TRBV20-1 and TRBJ2-7; 7 bases match TRBD1. The junction had 9 bases not matched to a gene; V was cut back by 3 bases and J by 7 bases. Germline CDR1 and CDR2: DFQATT and SNEGSKA (reference sequence). This CDR3 is built from 13 residues. The CDR3 is CSASILQGREQYF. In DNA form, the CDR3 reads TGCAGTGCTAGTATTTTACAGGGGCGAGAGCAGTACTTC.

This clonotype has ten or more counts. The chain recombines TRBV11-2 with TRBJ2-1; 9 bases agree with TRBD2. The length of the CDR3 is 15 residues. The J segment lost 1 base and the V segment lost 4 bases, leaving 2 bases of the junction unmatched. Germline values: CDR1 SGHAT, CDR2 FQNNGV. For the CDR3, the DNA is TGTGCCAGCAGCTATCTAGCGGGATCCTACAATGAGCAGTTCTTC. Amino acid sequence: CASSYLAGSYNEQFF.

This clonotype was seen many times. V is TRBV20-1 and J is TRBJ2-5, with D perhaps TRBD2 (6 bases). Trimming pared 0 bases from V and 2 bases from J, leaving 28 bases between. The CDR3 sequence is 20 residues long. CDR1 is DFQATT, CDR2 SNEGSKA, per germline (reference sequence). The CDR3 sequence is CSARDRRLWRGGESQETQYF. Written as DNA, the CDR3 is TGCAGTGCTAGAGATCGTCGGTTGTGGAGGGGAGGAGAGAGTCAAGAGACCCAGTACTTC.

This clonotype was seen ten or more times. The genes are TRBV7-6 and TRBJ2-3; 8 positions agree with TRBD2. Germline-derived CDR1 and CDR2 are SGHVS and FNYEAQ. V lost 3 bases, J lost 4 bases, and 15 bases stayed unmatched. The CDR3 sequence is 18 residues long. DNA of the CDR3: TGTGCCAGCAGCTTTAAAGCTACGAGCGGGAGAACAGCAGATACGCAGTATTTT. This sequence encodes CASSFKATSGRTADTQYF. Full variable domain (remainder filled in from reference TRBV7-6 and TRBJ2-3): GAGVSQSPRYKVTKRGQDVALRCDPISGHVSLYWYRQALGQGPEFLTYFNYEAQQDKSGLPNDRFSAERPEGSISTLTIQRTEQRDSAMYRCASSFKATSGRTADTQYFGPGTRLTVL.

This clonotype was counted ten times or more. The chain couples TRBV6-1 to TRBJ1-4; D unresolved. CDR1 is MNHNS and CDR2 is SASEGT in the germline V gene. V dropped 6 bases and J dropped 8 bases, with 13 bases sitting between them. This CDR3 is built from 13 residues. CDR3 region: CASSSRSTEKLFF. CDR3 in DNA: TGTGCCAGCAGCTCGAGAAGTACGGAAAAACTGTTTTTT.

The V call is TRBV12-3 or TRBV12-4, the J call TRBJ1-4, with a weak D call TRBD1 (5 bases). The CDR3 extends over 14 amino acids. V shed 3 bases and J shed 7 bases, with 12 bases lying between them. As DNA, the CDR3 is TGTGCCAGCAGTTTCCGGGGGGTTCGTGAAAAACTGTTTTTT. Translating gives CASSFRGVREKLFF.

This clonotype has ten or more counts. The V call is TRBV11-3, the J call TRBJ2-3; 12 nucleotides align to TRBD1. Germline V gene lookup returns CDR1 SGHNT and CDR2 YENEEA. The CDR3 contains 14 residues. Unmatched junction bases numbered 2, after V lost 8 bases and J lost 2 bases. The CDR3 loop is CASGTGGFTDTQYF. The CDR3, as DNA: TGTGCCAGCGGGACAGGGGGCTTCACAGATACGCAGTATTTT. Looking up the rest from reference TRBV11-3 and TRBJ2-3 gives the full variable domain: EAGVVQSPRYKIIEKKQPVAFWCNPISGHNTLYWYLQNLGQGPELLIRYENEEAVDDSQLPKDRFSAERLKGVDSTLKIQPAELGDSAVYLCASGTGGFTDTQYFGPGTRLTVL.

In its sample, this clonotype was seen once. The rearrangement uses TRBV2 and TRBJ2-7; tentative D call: TRBD2 (6 bases). The CDR3 consists of 13 residues. Looked up from germline, CDR1 is SNHLY and CDR2 is FYNNEI. Trimming pared 6 bases from V and 2 bases from J, leaving 11 bases between. The CDR3 region is CASRDGGTYEQYF. In DNA form, the CDR3 reads TGTGCCAGCAGAGACGGGGGAACCTACGAGCAGTACTTC.